This T cell receptor (beta chain) appears in the sequencing data of a study of blood T cell repertoires in COVID-19. In the original processing: Amplification of reference gene primers provided the estimated nucleated cell counts. Sequencing used immunoSEQ multiplex PCR; TCRdb keeps in-frame clones, though not all of them. That table gives V, J and clone size, and the DNA gave D and trimming. The sample holds about 240,000 clones, about 82% seen once. The receptor was isolated from an elderly man with acute or convalescent COVID-19. The specimen was peripheral blood.

The DNA for the CDR3 is TGTGCCAGCAGCCGACGACTAGCGGTAGATACGCAGTATTTT. This translates into CASSRRLAVDTQYF. The chain combines TRBV7-6 with TRBJ2-3, with 9 bases lining up with TRBD2. J was trimmed by 5 bases and V by 5 bases; bases with no gene match: 5. This CDR3 has 14 amino acids. CDR1 and CDR2 from the germline V gene are SGHVS and FNYEAQ.